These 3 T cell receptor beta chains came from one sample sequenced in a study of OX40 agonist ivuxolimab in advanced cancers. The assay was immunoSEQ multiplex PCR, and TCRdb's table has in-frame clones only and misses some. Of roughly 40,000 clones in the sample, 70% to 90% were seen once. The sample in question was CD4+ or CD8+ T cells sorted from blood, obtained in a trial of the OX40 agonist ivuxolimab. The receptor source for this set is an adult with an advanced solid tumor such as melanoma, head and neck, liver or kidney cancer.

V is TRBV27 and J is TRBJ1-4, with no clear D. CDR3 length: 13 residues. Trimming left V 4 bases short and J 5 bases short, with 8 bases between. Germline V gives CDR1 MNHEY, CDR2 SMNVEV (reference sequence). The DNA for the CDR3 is TGTGCCAGCAGTTCCCACTCCAATGAAAAACTGTTTTTT. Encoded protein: CASSSHSNEKLFF.

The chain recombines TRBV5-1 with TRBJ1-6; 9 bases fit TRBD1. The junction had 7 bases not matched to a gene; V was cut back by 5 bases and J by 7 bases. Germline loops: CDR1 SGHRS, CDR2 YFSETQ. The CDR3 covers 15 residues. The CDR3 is CASSLQGAKNSPLHF. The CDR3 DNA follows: TGCGCCAGCAGTCTACAGGGGGCCAAAAATTCACCCCTCCACTTT.

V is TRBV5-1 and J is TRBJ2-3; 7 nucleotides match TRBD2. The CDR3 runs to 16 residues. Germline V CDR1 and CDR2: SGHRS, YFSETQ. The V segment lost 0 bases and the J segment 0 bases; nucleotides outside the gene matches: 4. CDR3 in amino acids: CASSLAGRASTDTQYF. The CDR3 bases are TGCGCCAGCAGCTTGGCAGGGAGGGCTAGCACAGATACGCAGTATTTT.